The sequence of this TCR beta chain was determined in a study of blood T cell repertoires in COVID-19. Study-wide background: In each case, the material was cDNA or gDNA derived from T cells, B-cell-depleted T cells, or PBMCs.

Per germline, CDR1 SGHTA and CDR2 FQGNSA. With V trimmed by 4 bases and J by 4 bases, 4 bases remained unmatched. CDR3 length equals 14 residues. TCRdb's table, derived via immunoSEQ multiplex PCR, lists solely in-frame clones and lacks some. Among 210,000 or so clones listed, approximately 90% were seen once. The receptor was derived from a man aged 25-45 years who had recovered from COVID-19. The chain uses TRBV7-2 and TRBJ2-5, with TRBD2 identical over 9 bases. Sequenced: PBMCs or T cells enriched from blood (not recorded which). The CDR3 coding sequence is TGTGCCAGCAGCTGGGGCGGGAGGGTAGAGACCCAGTACTTC. It translates to CASSWGGRVETQYF.